These 21 T cell receptor beta chains were sequenced from one sample in a study of sequential checkpoint blockade in melanoma. Here immunoSEQ multiplex PCR was the method, and the copy in TCRdb shows in-frame clones only, minus some. The table shows thousands of clones, with roughly 30% occurring only once. Documented treatment: randomized to nivolumab then ipilimumab (arm A) or the reverse (arm B). This material consisted of tumor tissue (inferred from file names), taken from a patient given nivolumab and ipilimumab in sequence. These receptors all come from a human donor with melanoma.

This chain uses TRBV19 with TRBJ2-1; D is unresolved. Looked up from germline, CDR1 is LNHDA and CDR2 is SQIVND (reference sequence). This CDR3 region has 11 residues. V was pared by 7 bases and J by 10 bases, with 11 bases between. The CDR3 coding sequence is TGTGCCAGTAACCGCGTGGGAGAGCAGTTCTTC. This codes for CASNRVGEQFF.

V gene TRBV29-1 combines with J gene TRBJ1-1, with 9 bases lining up with TRBD1. This CDR3 spans 16 amino acids. Germline V lookup: CDR1 SQVTM, CDR2 ANQGSEA. Trimming took 3 bases from V and 3 from J; bases not matched to a gene: 11. CDR3 in DNA: TGCAGCGTTGAGCGCCGGGACAGGGTAAAGTACACTGAAGCTTTCTTT. This encodes CSVERRDRVKYTEAFF.

This sequence joins TRBV10-2 and TRBJ2-7; D not certain. The V end was cut by 4 bases, the J end by 7 bases, with 14 bases between. This CDR3 region has 13 residues. CDR1 and CDR2 (germline): WSHSY, SAAADI. The CDR3 DNA follows: TGCGCCAGCAGTGCCACCGACGGACGAGAGCAGTACTTC. This translates into CASSATDGREQYF.

The chain has TRBV6-8 and TRBJ2-7; perhaps TRBD2 as D (6 bases). Trimming stripped 6 bases from V and 4 bases from J, with 22 bases between. CDR3 length: 16 residues. Germline V gives CDR1 MNHGY, CDR2 SAAAGT. CDR3 in DNA: TGTGCCAGCAGCGATACCGGGACTCCGGGACCATACGAGCAGTACGTC. This gives the protein CASSDTGTPGPYEQYV.

In this sample, this clone turned up a few times. The chain couples TRBV12-5 to TRBJ1-5; 7 positions match TRBD1. The CDR3 length is 17 residues. CDR1 and CDR2 (germline): LGHNT, FRNRAP. V lost 2 bases and J lost 0; bases outside the gene matches: 7. The CDR3 DNA reads TGTGCTAGTGGTTTGACCCGGGACAGTTATAGCAATCAGCCCCAGCATTTT. Its protein product is CASGLTRDSYSNQPQHF.

V is TRBV5-1 and J is TRBJ2-2; no clear D gene. This CDR3 spans 15 amino acids. Trimming took off 0 bases at V and 0 bases at J, with 6 bases between the two ends. CDR1 and CDR2 (germline): SGHRS, YFSETQ. In nucleotides, the CDR3 is TGCGCCAGCAGCTTGGGGGGTGCGAACACCGGGGAGCTGTTTTTT. It is translated as CASSLGGANTGELFF.

The V call is TRBV29-1, the J call TRBJ2-5; 12 bases are a match to TRBD1. Germline V gene data show CDR1 as SQVTM and CDR2 as ANQGSEA. The V gene end was trimmed by 4 bases and the J gene end by 3 bases; junction bases not matched to a gene: 6. The CDR3 runs 15 residues. The CDR3 sequence: CSVGLGQGAEETQYF. CDR3 DNA sequence: TGCAGCGTTGGCCTGGGACAGGGGGCCGAAGAGACCCAGTACTTC.

This chain links TRBV2 with TRBJ2-7, with TRBD2 matching over 7 bases. Germline V gives CDR1 SNHLY, CDR2 FYNNEI. The CDR3 is 15 residues long. V lost 4 bases to trimming and J lost 4 bases; unmatched junction nucleotides: 10. The CDR3 loop reads CASSVSGTTGYEQYF. In DNA form, the CDR3 reads TGTGCCAGCAGTGTTTCCGGGACTACAGGATACGAGCAGTACTTC.

V gene TRBV2 combines with J gene TRBJ2-2; 7 bases align to TRBD2. V gave up 5 bases and J gave up 2 bases; unmatched junction bases: 2. In germline, CDR1 is SNHLY, CDR2 FYNNEI. The CDR3 extends over 14 amino acids. CDR3 loop: CASSRDYNTGELFF. Written as DNA, the CDR3 is TGTGCCAGCAGTCGGGACTACAACACCGGGGAGCTGTTTTTT.

This chain connects TRBV12-5 to TRBJ2-1; possible D gene TRBD2, 6 bases. The CDR3 runs 14 residues. Germline V gene sequence: CDR1 LGHNT, CDR2 FRNRAP. This chain's CDR3 is CASNLRSSAGEQFF. CDR3 coding DNA: TGTGCCAGCAATCTGCGTTCTAGCGCCGGTGAGCAGTTCTTC.

The sample holds a few counts of this clone. The chain recombines TRBV28 with TRBJ2-5; 10 nucleotides align to TRBD1. V was pared by 4 bases and J by 0 bases, with 8 bases of the junction left unmatched. Germline V gene sequence: CDR1 MDHEN, CDR2 SYDVKM. This CDR3 has 17 residues. The CDR3 spells CASSYQTGQGNQETQYF. The CDR3 region has the DNA TGTGCCAGCAGTTATCAGACGGGACAGGGGAACCAAGAGACCCAGTACTTC.

The chain combines TRBV12-5 with TRBJ2-3, with a weak D call TRBD1 (5 bases). Germline V lookup: CDR1 LGHNT, CDR2 FRNRAP. There are 15 residues in the CDR3. DNA for the CDR3: TGTGCCAGCGTGCAAGGCAGGGTCCTCACAGATACGCAGTATTTT. Its protein is CASVQGRVLTDTQYF.

The rearrangement links TRBV19 to TRBJ2-5; 10 bases are a match to TRBD1. With V trimmed by 4 bases and J by 2 bases, 10 bases remained unmatched. CDR1 and CDR2 (germline): LNHDA, SQIVND (reference sequence). The CDR3 extends over 17 amino acids. CDR3 nucleotide sequence: TGTGCCAGTAGTACCGTGATGGGACAGGGGCATCAAGAGACCCAGTACTTC. This sequence encodes CASSTVMGQGHQETQYF.

The V call is TRBV18, the J call TRBJ2-1; D is possibly TRBD2 (6 bases). Trimming left V 6 bases short and J 6 bases short, with 18 bases between. Germline V gene data show CDR1 as KGHSH and CDR2 as LQKENI. The CDR3 sequence is 15 residues long. CDR3 sequence reads: CASSPGTVMINEQFF. The CDR3, as DNA: TGTGCCAGCTCCCCCGGGACTGTTATGATCAATGAGCAGTTCTTC. Full variable domain (rest looked up from reference TRBV18 and TRBJ2-1): NAGVMQNPRHLVRRRGQEARLRCSPMKGHSHVYWYRQLPEEGLKFMVYLQKENIIDESGMPKERFSAEFPKEGPSILRIQQVVRGDSAAYFCASSPGTVMINEQFFGPGTRLTVL.

V gene TRBV28 combines with J gene TRBJ2-7; 10 bases line up with TRBD2. CDR1 is MDHEN and CDR2 is SYDVKM in the germline V gene. The ends lost 4 bases at V and 0 bases at J; junction bases unmatched: 18. This CDR3 comprises 20 residues. The CDR3 DNA reads TGTGCCAGCAGTTCCGGGGACGCCCGATCTAGCGGGGGTAGCTCCTACGAGCAGTACTTC. It is translated as CASSSGDARSSGGSSYEQYF. Complete variable domain (other parts from reference TRBV28 and TRBJ2-7): DVKVTQSSRYLVKRTGEKVFLECVQDMDHENMFWYRQDPGLGLRLIYFSYDVKMKEKGDIPEGYSVSREKKERFSLILESASTNQTSMYLCASSSGDARSSGGSSYEQYFGPGTRLTVT.

This clone has more than one count but fewer than ten. The J gene is TRBJ2-1, the V gene TRBV4-1; TRBD2 aligns across 9 bases. The germline CDR1 and CDR2 sequences are MGHRA and YSYEKL. The CDR3 covers 16 residues. Trimming took 5 bases from V and 0 from J; bases not matched to a gene: 5. CDR3 region: CASSARSGSSYNEQFF. The CDR3 region has the DNA TGCGCCAGCAGCGCCCGTAGCGGGAGCTCCTACAATGAGCAGTTCTTC.

CDR3 residues: CSAGTGGTYEQYF. CDR3 coding DNA: TGCAGCGCAGGGACAGGGGGGACCTACGAGCAGTACTTC. The rearrangement joins TRBV29-1 to TRBJ2-7, with 11 bases lining up with TRBD1. This CDR3 region has 13 residues. Germline CDR1 SQVTM, CDR2 ANQGSEA. V was pared by 7 bases and J by 2 bases, with 4 bases of the junction left unmatched.

The chain is built from TRBV19 and TRBJ2-3; D possibly matches TRBD1 or TRBD2 (5 bases each). Per the germline V gene, CDR1 is LNHDA and CDR2 is SQIVND (reference sequence). This CDR3 region has 15 residues. Between the trimmed V and J ends, which lost 6 bases and 6 bases, there was a span of 19 bases. CDR3 DNA sequence: TGTGCCAGTAGCCCACACCGGGACCGAGGGGATACGCAGTATTTT. As protein: CASSPHRDRGDTQYF. Drawing the rest from reference TRBV19 and TRBJ2-3, the complete variable domain is DGGITQSPKYLFRKEGQNVTLSCEQNLNHDAMYWYRQDPGQGLRLIYYSQIVNDFQKGDIAEGYSVSREKKESFPLTVTSAQKNPTAFYLCASSPHRDRGDTQYFGPGTRLTVL.

This clone was counted only a few times. The J gene is TRBJ1-3, the V gene TRBV11-3; weak D call: TRBD1 (6 bases). This CDR3 is built from 15 residues. CDR1 is SGHNT, CDR2 YENEEA, per germline. Deletions cut 4 bases from V and 0 bases from J, with 10 bases between. CDR3: CASSSDRSSGNTIYF. The CDR3 nucleotides are TGTGCCAGCAGCTCCGACAGGAGCTCTGGAAACACCATATATTTT.

This clone rates as large. V usage is TRBV19 and J usage is TRBJ2-3; 8 nucleotides align to TRBD2. Germline assignment: CDR1 LNHDA and CDR2 SQIVND (reference sequence). The CDR3 contains 15 residues. V lost 2 bases, J lost 5 bases, and 6 bases stayed unmatched. The CDR3 here is CASSITSGSLDTQYF. DNA of the CDR3: TGTGCCAGTAGTATAACGAGCGGGAGTTTAGATACGCAGTATTTT.

The chain recombines TRBV19 with TRBJ2-7; D is perhaps TRBD2 (6 bases). This CDR3 is built from 15 residues. CDR1 is LNHDA, CDR2 SQIVND, per germline (reference sequence). V was clipped by 3 bases and J by 1 base, with 13 bases between them. The CDR3 loop reads CASSISGEGSYEQYF. CDR3 bases: TGTGCCAGTAGTATTTCGGGAGAGGGTTCCTACGAGCAGTACTTC.